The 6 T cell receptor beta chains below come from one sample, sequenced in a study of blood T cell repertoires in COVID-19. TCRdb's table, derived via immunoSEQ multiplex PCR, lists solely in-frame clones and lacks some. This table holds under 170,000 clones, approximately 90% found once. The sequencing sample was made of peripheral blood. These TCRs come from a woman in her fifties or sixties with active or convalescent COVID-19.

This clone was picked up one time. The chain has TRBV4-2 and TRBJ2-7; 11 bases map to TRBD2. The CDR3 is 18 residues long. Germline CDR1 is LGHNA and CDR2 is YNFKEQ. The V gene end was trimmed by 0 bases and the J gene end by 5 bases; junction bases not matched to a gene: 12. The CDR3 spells CASSQEVLAGVLSHEQYF. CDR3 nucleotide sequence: TGTGCCAGCAGCCAAGAGGTACTAGCGGGGGTGCTTTCCCACGAGCAGTACTTC.

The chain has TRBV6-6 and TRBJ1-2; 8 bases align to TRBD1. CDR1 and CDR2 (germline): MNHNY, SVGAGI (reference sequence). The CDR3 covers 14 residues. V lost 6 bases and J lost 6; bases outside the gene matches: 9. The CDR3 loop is CASSPGQGRDGYTF. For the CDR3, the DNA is TGTGCCAGCAGCCCAGGACAGGGTCGCGATGGCTACACCTTC.

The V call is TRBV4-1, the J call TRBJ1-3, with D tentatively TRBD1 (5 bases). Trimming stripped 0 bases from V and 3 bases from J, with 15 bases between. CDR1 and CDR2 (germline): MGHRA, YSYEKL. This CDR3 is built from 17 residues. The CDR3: CASSQDPRDSFGNTIYF. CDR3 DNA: TGCGCCAGCAGCCAAGATCCGAGAGACAGTTTTGGAAACACCATATATTTT.

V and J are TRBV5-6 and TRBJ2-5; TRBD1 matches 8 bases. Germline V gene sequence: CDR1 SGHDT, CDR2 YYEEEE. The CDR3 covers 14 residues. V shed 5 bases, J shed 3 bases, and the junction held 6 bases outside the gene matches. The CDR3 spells CASSRQTGEETQYF. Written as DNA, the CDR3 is TGTGCCAGCAGTCGACAGACAGGGGAAGAGACCCAGTACTTC. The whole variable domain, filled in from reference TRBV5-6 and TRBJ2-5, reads DAGVTQSPTHLIKTRGQQVTLRCSPKSGHDTVSWYQQALGQGPQFIFQYYEEEERQRGNFPDRFSGHQFPNYSSELNVNALLLGDSALYLCASSRQTGEETQYFGPGTRLLVL.

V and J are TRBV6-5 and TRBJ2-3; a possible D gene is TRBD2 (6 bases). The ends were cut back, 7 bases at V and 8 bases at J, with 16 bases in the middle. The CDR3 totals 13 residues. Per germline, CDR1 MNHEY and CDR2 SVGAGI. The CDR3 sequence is CASNPAGIGTQYF. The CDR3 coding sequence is TGTGCCAGCAATCCGGCGGGGATCGGTACGCAGTATTTT.

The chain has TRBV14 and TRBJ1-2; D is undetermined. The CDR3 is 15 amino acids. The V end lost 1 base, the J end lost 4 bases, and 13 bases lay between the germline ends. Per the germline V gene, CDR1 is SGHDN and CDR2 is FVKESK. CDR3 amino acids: CASSQGRATGYGYTF. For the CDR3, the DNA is TGTGCCAGCAGCCAAGGGAGGGCGACGGGCTATGGCTACACCTTC.